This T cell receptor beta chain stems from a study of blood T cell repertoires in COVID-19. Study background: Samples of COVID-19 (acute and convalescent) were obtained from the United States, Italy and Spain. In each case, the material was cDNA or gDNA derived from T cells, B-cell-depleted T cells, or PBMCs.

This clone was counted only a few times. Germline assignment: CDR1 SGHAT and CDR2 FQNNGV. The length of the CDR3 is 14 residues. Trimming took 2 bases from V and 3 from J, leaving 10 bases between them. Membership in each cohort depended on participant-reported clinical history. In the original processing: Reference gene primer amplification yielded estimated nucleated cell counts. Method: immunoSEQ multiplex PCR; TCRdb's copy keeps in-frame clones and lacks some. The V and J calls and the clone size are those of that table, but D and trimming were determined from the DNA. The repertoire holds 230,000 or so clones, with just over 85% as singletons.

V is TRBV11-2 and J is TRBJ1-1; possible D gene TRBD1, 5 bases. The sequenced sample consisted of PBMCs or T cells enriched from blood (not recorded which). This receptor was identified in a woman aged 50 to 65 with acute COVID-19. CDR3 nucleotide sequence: TGTGCCAGCAGCTTAAGTCCGGGGGACACTGAAGCTTTCTTT. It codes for CASSLSPGDTEAFF.